Listed below are T cell receptor beta chains from one sample, sequenced in a study of cytomegalovirus exposure and HLA in healthy donors. Method: immunoSEQ multiplex PCR; TCRdb's copy keeps in-frame clones and lacks some. The sample lists approximately 140,000 clones, about 85% occurring once. Sequencing was carried out using PBMCs. These receptors originate from a female donor in good health and CMV-seronegative. Each CDR3 is given with its conserved first and last residue. D genes are given only for firm matches. Not all rows give a size; the values are once, few, many and, for expanded clones, a class.

d_call: -
v_call: TRBV28
clone_size: -
j_call: TRBJ2-3
cdr3_aa: CASSPPSTDTQYF
cdr3_nt: TGTGCCAGCAGCCCCCCCTCCACAGATACGCAGTATTTT

d_call: -
v_call: TRBV29-1
clone_size: once
j_call: TRBJ2-2
cdr3_aa: CSVDRGDTGELFF
cdr3_nt: TGCAGCGTTGACAGGGGAGACACCGGGGAGCTGTTTTTT

d_call: TRBD1
v_call: TRBV9
clone_size: -
j_call: TRBJ2-5
cdr3_aa: CASSVAGTGAGETQYF
cdr3_nt: TGTGCCAGCAGCGTAGCCGGGACAGGGGCAGGAGAGACCCAGTACTTC

d_call: -
v_call: TRBV7-6
clone_size: -
j_call: TRBJ2-3
cdr3_aa: CASSLFKARADTQYF
cdr3_nt: TGTGCCAGCAGCTTATTTAAAGCTAGAGCAGATACGCAGTATTTT

d_call: -
v_call: TRBV11-2
clone_size: -
j_call: TRBJ2-5
cdr3_aa: CASSPGLRNRETQYF
cdr3_nt: TGTGCCAGCAGCCCAGGACTACGTAATAGGGAGACCCAGTACTTC

d_call: -
v_call: TRBV7-9
clone_size: -
j_call: TRBJ2-7
cdr3_aa: CSSNAGSYEQYF
cdr3_nt: TGTTCCAGCAATGCAGGATCCTACGAGCAGTACTTC

d_call: -
v_call: TRBV5-1
clone_size: few
j_call: TRBJ1-3
cdr3_aa: CASSHNRDIGNTIYF
cdr3_nt: TGCGCCAGCAGCCATAACCGGGATATAGGAAACACCATATATTTT

d_call: TRBD1
v_call: TRBV27
clone_size: -
j_call: TRBJ1-1
cdr3_aa: CASSSSGTGAFF
cdr3_nt: TGTGCCAGCAGTTCCTCCGGGACAGGGGCTTTCTTT

d_call: TRBD1
v_call: TRBV4-3
clone_size: once
j_call: TRBJ2-3
cdr3_aa: CASSSGTVADTQYF
cdr3_nt: TGCGCCAGCAGTTCCGGGACAGTTGCAGATACGCAGTATTTT

d_call: -
v_call: TRBV15
clone_size: -
j_call: TRBJ2-5
cdr3_aa: CATSGAAQETQYF
cdr3_nt: TGTGCCACCAGCGGGGCGGCGCAAGAGACCCAGTACTTC

d_call: TRBD2
v_call: TRBV5-6
clone_size: -
j_call: TRBJ2-2
cdr3_aa: CASSGGLVITGELFF
cdr3_nt: TGTGCCAGCAGCGGGGGACTAGTGATCACCGGGGAGCTGTTTTTT

d_call: -
v_call: TRBV10-2
clone_size: -
j_call: TRBJ1-4
cdr3_aa: CASSESRGAEKLFF
cdr3_nt: TGCGCCAGCAGTGAGTCGCGGGGGGCCGAAAAACTGTTTTTT

d_call: -
v_call: TRBV2
clone_size: -
j_call: TRBJ2-7
cdr3_aa: CAGGAGIHEQYF
cdr3_nt: TGTGCCGGAGGGGCAGGAATCCACGAGCAGTACTTC

d_call: TRBD2
v_call: TRBV18
clone_size: -
j_call: TRBJ2-3
cdr3_aa: CASSPLSGGDTDTQYF
cdr3_nt: TGTGCCAGCTCGCCCCTTAGCGGGGGGGACACGGATACGCAGTATTTT

d_call: -
v_call: TRBV20-1
clone_size: -
j_call: TRBJ2-5
cdr3_aa: CSGQFQETQYF
cdr3_nt: TGCAGTGGACAGTTTCAAGAGACCCAGTACTTC

d_call: -
v_call: TRBV7-2
clone_size: -
j_call: TRBJ1-1
cdr3_aa: CASSLARVATEAFF
cdr3_nt: TGTGCCAGCAGCTTAGCCCGGGTGGCCACTGAAGCTTTCTTT

d_call: -
v_call: TRBV7-2
clone_size: -
j_call: TRBJ2-1
cdr3_aa: CASSLARASSGEQFF
cdr3_nt: TGTGCCAGCAGCTTAGCGAGGGCATCTTCCGGTGAGCAGTTCTTC

d_call: TRBD1
v_call: TRBV10-2
clone_size: -
j_call: TRBJ2-7
cdr3_aa: CASSGQGIYEQYF
cdr3_nt: TGCGCCAGCAGTGGACAGGGGATATACGAGCAGTACTTC

d_call: -
v_call: TRBV6-5
clone_size: many
j_call: TRBJ2-2
cdr3_aa: CASSKRSDPRELFF
cdr3_nt: TGTGCCAGCAGTAAACGGAGCGACCCGAGGGAGCTGTTTTTT

d_call: -
v_call: TRBV15
clone_size: -
j_call: TRBJ2-5
cdr3_aa: CATSSAGYQETQYF
cdr3_nt: TGTGCCACCAGCAGTGCGGGGTACCAAGAGACCCAGTACTTC

d_call: -
v_call: TRBV5-4
clone_size: -
j_call: TRBJ2-7
cdr3_aa: CASTRGGTYEQYF
cdr3_nt: TGTGCCAGCACCCGTGGGGGGACCTACGAGCAGTACTTC

d_call: -
v_call: TRBV7-2
clone_size: -
j_call: TRBJ2-7
cdr3_aa: CASSFNSYYEQYF
cdr3_nt: TGTGCCAGCAGCTTTAACTCCTACTACGAGCAGTACTTC

d_call: TRBD1
v_call: TRBV9
clone_size: -
j_call: TRBJ1-3
cdr3_aa: CASSVEDRGAGNTIYF
cdr3_nt: TGTGCCAGCAGCGTAGAGGACAGGGGGGCCGGAAACACCATATATTTT

d_call: TRBD2
v_call: TRBV7-9
clone_size: -
j_call: TRBJ2-3
cdr3_aa: CASSLLADLTDTQYF
cdr3_nt: TGTGCCAGCAGCTTACTAGCGGACCTCACAGATACGCAGTATTTT

d_call: -
v_call: TRBV19
clone_size: -
j_call: TRBJ2-1
cdr3_aa: CASSMDRGGGYYNEQFF
cdr3_nt: TGTGCCAGTAGTATGGATAGAGGTGGGGGGTACTACAATGAGCAGTTCTTC

d_call: -
v_call: TRBV2
clone_size: -
j_call: TRBJ1-6
cdr3_aa: CASRVIQGSPLHF
cdr3_nt: TGTGCCAGCAGGGTAATACAGGGTTCACCCCTCCACTTT

d_call: -
v_call: TRBV19
clone_size: few
j_call: TRBJ2-2
cdr3_aa: CASSIGGIGELFF
cdr3_nt: TGTGCCAGTAGTATCGGCGGAATCGGGGAGCTGTTTTTT

d_call: -
v_call: TRBV7-7
clone_size: -
j_call: TRBJ1-5
cdr3_aa: CASSLSPEQPQHF
cdr3_nt: TGTGCTAGCAGCTTATCGCCTGAGCAGCCCCAGCATTTT

d_call: TRBD1
v_call: TRBV29-1
clone_size: few
j_call: TRBJ1-1
cdr3_aa: CSVQNRDRVAEAFF
cdr3_nt: TGCAGCGTTCAAAACCGGGACAGGGTCGCTGAAGCTTTCTTT

d_call: -
v_call: TRBV4-1
clone_size: -
j_call: TRBJ2-7
cdr3_aa: CASSQGQAYEQYF
cdr3_nt: TGCGCCAGCAGCCAAGGACAGGCCTACGAGCAGTACTTC

d_call: -
v_call: TRBV20-1
clone_size: -
j_call: TRBJ1-1
cdr3_aa: CSAPGPLEAFF
cdr3_nt: TGCAGTGCCCCGGGTCCTCTCGAGGCTTTCTTT

d_call: -
v_call: TRBV4-3
clone_size: -
j_call: TRBJ2-3
cdr3_aa: CASSQDPASVATQYF
cdr3_nt: TGCGCCAGCAGCCAAGACCCCGCTAGCGTAGCTACGCAGTATTTT

d_call: TRBD1
v_call: TRBV7-9
clone_size: once
j_call: TRBJ1-2
cdr3_aa: CASSLGDRMVYTF
cdr3_nt: TGTGCCAGCAGCTTAGGGGACAGGATGGTATACACCTTC

d_call: -
v_call: TRBV11-2
clone_size: -
j_call: TRBJ1-5
cdr3_aa: CASSLVARGQPQHF
cdr3_nt: TGTGCCAGCAGCTTAGTGGCCCGCGGGCAGCCCCAGCATTTT

d_call: -
v_call: TRBV4-1
clone_size: -
j_call: TRBJ2-7
cdr3_aa: CASRGAELREQYF
cdr3_nt: TGCGCCAGCAGGGGGGCGGAGCTGCGGGAGCAGTACTTC

d_call: -
v_call: TRBV30
clone_size: -
j_call: TRBJ2-7
cdr3_aa: CAWSTGLQNGEQYF
cdr3_nt: TGTGCCTGGAGTACTGGACTCCAAAATGGAGAGCAGTACTTC

d_call: -
v_call: TRBV7-9
clone_size: once
j_call: TRBJ2-5
cdr3_aa: CASSPLRDTDKTQYF
cdr3_nt: TGTGCCAGCAGCCCCCTCAGGGATACGGATAAGACCCAGTACTTC

d_call: -
v_call: TRBV14
clone_size: -
j_call: TRBJ1-5
cdr3_aa: CASSHSSNQPQHF
cdr3_nt: TGTGCCAGCAGCCATAGTAGCAATCAGCCCCAGCATTTT

d_call: -
v_call: TRBV25-1
clone_size: once
j_call: TRBJ2-5
cdr3_aa: CANPPEGVGETQYF
cdr3_nt: TGTGCCAACCCACCTGAGGGGGTTGGGGAGACCCAGTACTTC

d_call: -
v_call: TRBV29-1
clone_size: -
j_call: TRBJ1-2
cdr3_aa: CSVIGGGDSNYGYTF
cdr3_nt: TGCAGCGTTATTGGCGGGGGGGATTCCAACTATGGCTACACCTTC

d_call: TRBD1
v_call: TRBV4-3
clone_size: -
j_call: TRBJ2-3
cdr3_aa: CASSQETGASTDTQYF
cdr3_nt: TGCGCCAGCAGCCAAGAAACAGGGGCTAGCACAGATACGCAGTATTTT

d_call: -
v_call: TRBV11-2
clone_size: -
j_call: TRBJ1-6
cdr3_aa: CASSLFGKPNSPLHF
cdr3_nt: TGTGCCAGCAGCTTATTCGGGAAGCCAAACTCACCCCTCCACTTT

d_call: TRBD1
v_call: TRBV27
clone_size: -
j_call: TRBJ2-3
cdr3_aa: CASSITGATSTDTQYF
cdr3_nt: TGTGCCAGCAGTATAACAGGGGCCACTAGCACAGATACGCAGTATTTT

d_call: -
v_call: TRBV2
clone_size: -
j_call: TRBJ2-3
cdr3_aa: CASSAETAIFHTQYF
cdr3_nt: TGTGCCAGCAGTGCGGAGACAGCGATTTTTCATACGCAGTATTTT

d_call: TRBD2
v_call: TRBV7-3
clone_size: few
j_call: TRBJ2-2
cdr3_aa: CASSSKTSGAYTGELFF
cdr3_nt: TGTGCCAGCAGCTCTAAGACTAGCGGGGCCTACACCGGGGAGCTGTTTTTT

d_call: -
v_call: TRBV18
clone_size: -
j_call: TRBJ2-7
cdr3_aa: CASSPPGQKSSEQYF
cdr3_nt: TGTGCCAGCTCACCTCCCGGACAAAAGTCCTCCGAGCAGTACTTC

d_call: TRBD1
v_call: TRBV19
clone_size: -
j_call: TRBJ2-2
cdr3_aa: CASNDRGNTGELFF
cdr3_nt: TGTGCCAGTAATGACAGGGGGAACACCGGGGAGCTGTTTTTT

d_call: TRBD2
v_call: TRBV6-4
clone_size: -
j_call: TRBJ2-3
cdr3_aa: CASSRTSGNGDTQYF
cdr3_nt: TGTGCCAGCAGCAGGACTAGCGGGAATGGAGATACGCAGTATTTT

d_call: -
v_call: TRBV6-5
clone_size: -
j_call: TRBJ2-1
cdr3_aa: CASSYSSGLSYNEQFF
cdr3_nt: TGTGCCAGCAGTTACTCGAGCGGACTCTCCTACAATGAGCAGTTCTTC

d_call: -
v_call: TRBV27
clone_size: once
j_call: TRBJ2-7
cdr3_aa: CASGDRDSRYEQYF
cdr3_nt: TGTGCCAGCGGAGACCGGGACTCGCGCTACGAGCAGTACTTC

d_call: TRBD2
v_call: TRBV4-1
clone_size: -
j_call: TRBJ2-5
cdr3_aa: CASSQELAGDETQYF
cdr3_nt: TGCGCCAGCAGCCAAGAACTAGCGGGAGATGAGACCCAGTACTTC

d_call: TRBD2
v_call: TRBV15
clone_size: -
j_call: TRBJ2-1
cdr3_aa: CATSRGLAVRYNEQFF
cdr3_nt: TGTGCCACCAGCAGGGGACTAGCGGTAAGATACAATGAGCAGTTCTTC